This TCR beta chain stems from a study of shared clonotypes between healthy human individuals. Study information: A donor's plate count was three for CD4 naive and three for CD4 memory; CD8 naive had two and CD8 memory one.

Naive CD8 populations comprised CD45RO-negative cells positively selected for CCR7, excluding terminally differentiated effector memory CD45RA+ cells. As regards this clone: Its target is not known.

Germline lookup yields CDR1 MDHEN and CDR2 SYDVKM. The V end was cut by 8 bases, the J end by 9 bases, with 17 bases between. The CDR3 sequence is 13 residues long. The repertoire was sequenced with immunoSEQ multiplex PCR; TCRdb's copy has only in-frame clones and lacks some. The table has hundreds of thousands of clones, approximately 95% seen once; the top ten hold about 0.11%. Findings of the study overall: A reduction in generation probabilities was seen for non-shared clonotypes relative to those shared by all four donors.

The sample taken for sequencing was naive CD8+ T cells sorted from blood. V and J are TRBV28 and TRBJ2-1; perhaps TRBD1 as D (6 bases). The source of this sequence is a woman aged 25 to 39 in good health. CDR3 nucleotide sequence: TGTGCCAGCCAGTCTGGGGGCTTTGGTGAGCAGTTCTTC. Protein sequence: CASQSGGFGEQFF. Using reference TRBV28 and TRBJ2-1 for the parts outside the CDR3, the full variable domain is DVKVTQSSRYLVKRTGEKVFLECVQDMDHENMFWYRQDPGLGLRLIYFSYDVKMKEKGDIPEGYSVSREKKERFSLILESASTNQTSMYLCASQSGGFGEQFFGPGTRLTVL.